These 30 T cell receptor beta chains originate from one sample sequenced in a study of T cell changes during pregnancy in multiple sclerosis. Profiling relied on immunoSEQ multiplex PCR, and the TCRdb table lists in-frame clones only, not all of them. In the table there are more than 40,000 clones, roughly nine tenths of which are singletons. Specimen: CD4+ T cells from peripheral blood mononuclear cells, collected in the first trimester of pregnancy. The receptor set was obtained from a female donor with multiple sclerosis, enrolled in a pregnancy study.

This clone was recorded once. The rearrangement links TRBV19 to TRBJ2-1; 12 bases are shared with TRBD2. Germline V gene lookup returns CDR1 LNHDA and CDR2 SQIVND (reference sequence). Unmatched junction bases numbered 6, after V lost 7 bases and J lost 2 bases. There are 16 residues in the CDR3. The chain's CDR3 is CASNARTSGTYNEQFF. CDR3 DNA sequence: TGTGCCAGTAATGCTCGGACTAGCGGGACCTACAATGAGCAGTTCTTC.

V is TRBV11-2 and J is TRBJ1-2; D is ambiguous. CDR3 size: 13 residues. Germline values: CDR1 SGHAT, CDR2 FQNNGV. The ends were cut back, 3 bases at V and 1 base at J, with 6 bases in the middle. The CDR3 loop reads CASSFGFNYGYTF. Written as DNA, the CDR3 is TGTGCCAGCAGCTTCGGGTTTAACTATGGCTACACCTTC.

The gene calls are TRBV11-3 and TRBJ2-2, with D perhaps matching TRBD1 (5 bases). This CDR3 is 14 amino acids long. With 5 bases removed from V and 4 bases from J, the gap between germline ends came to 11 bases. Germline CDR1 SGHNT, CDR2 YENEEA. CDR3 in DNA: TGTGCCAGCAGCCTATCAGGGTTCACCGGGGAGCTGTTTTTT. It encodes CASSLSGFTGELFF.

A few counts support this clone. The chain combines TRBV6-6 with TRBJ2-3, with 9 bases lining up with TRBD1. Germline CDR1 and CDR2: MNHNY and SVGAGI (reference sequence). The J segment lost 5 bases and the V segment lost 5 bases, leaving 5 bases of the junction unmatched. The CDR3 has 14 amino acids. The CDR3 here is CASSKRTGEDTQYF. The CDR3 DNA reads TGTGCCAGCAGTAAAAGGACAGGGGAAGATACGCAGTATTTT.

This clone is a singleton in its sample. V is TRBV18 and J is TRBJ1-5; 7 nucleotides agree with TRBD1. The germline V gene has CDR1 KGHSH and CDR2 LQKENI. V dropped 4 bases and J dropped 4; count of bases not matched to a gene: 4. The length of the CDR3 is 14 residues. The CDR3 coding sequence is TGTGCCAGCTCACAAGCGACAGGGAATCAGCCCCAGCATTTT. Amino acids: CASSQATGNQPQHF. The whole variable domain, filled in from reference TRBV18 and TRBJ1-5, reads NAGVMQNPRHLVRRRGQEARLRCSPMKGHSHVYWYRQLPEEGLKFMVYLQKENIIDESGMPKERFSAEFPKEGPSILRIQQVVRGDSAAYFCASSQATGNQPQHFGDGTRLSIL.

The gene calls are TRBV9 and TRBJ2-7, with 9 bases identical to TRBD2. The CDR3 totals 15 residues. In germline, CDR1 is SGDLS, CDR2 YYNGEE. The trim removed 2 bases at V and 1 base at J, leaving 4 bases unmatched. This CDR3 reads CASSVSSGDSYEQYF. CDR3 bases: TGTGCCAGCAGCGTCTCTAGCGGGGATTCCTACGAGCAGTACTTC.

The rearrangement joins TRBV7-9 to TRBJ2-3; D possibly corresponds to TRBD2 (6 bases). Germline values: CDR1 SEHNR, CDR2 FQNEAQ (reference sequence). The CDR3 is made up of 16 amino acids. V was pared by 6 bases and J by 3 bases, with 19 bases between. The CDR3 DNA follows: TGTGCCAGCAGACGGGAGAAGAGTGGAGGTACAGATACGCAGTATTTT. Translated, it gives CASRREKSGGTDTQYF.

This chain's CDR3 is CSASQGNYGYTF. Here the CDR3 DNA reads TGCAGCGCTTCTCAGGGAAACTATGGCTACACCTTC. The chain couples TRBV29-1 to TRBJ1-2; a weak D match, TRBD1 (5 bases). Germline CDR1 SQVTM, CDR2 ANQGSEA. CDR3 length: 12 residues. Trimming removed 7 bases from V and 2 bases from J, with 11 bases in between.

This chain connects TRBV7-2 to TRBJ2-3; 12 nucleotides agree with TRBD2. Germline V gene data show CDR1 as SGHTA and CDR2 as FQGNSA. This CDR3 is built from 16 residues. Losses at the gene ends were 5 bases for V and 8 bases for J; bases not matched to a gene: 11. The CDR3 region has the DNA TGTGCCAGCAGCCGTACCTCCGGGACTAGCGGGTCTACGCAGTATTTT. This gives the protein CASSRTSGTSGSTQYF.

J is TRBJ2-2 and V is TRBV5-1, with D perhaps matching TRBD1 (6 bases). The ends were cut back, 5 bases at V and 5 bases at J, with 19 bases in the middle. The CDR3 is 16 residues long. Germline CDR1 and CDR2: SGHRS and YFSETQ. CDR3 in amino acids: CASSFIDQGRTGELFF. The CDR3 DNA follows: TGCGCCAGCAGTTTCATAGATCAGGGGCGGACCGGGGAGCTGTTTTTT.

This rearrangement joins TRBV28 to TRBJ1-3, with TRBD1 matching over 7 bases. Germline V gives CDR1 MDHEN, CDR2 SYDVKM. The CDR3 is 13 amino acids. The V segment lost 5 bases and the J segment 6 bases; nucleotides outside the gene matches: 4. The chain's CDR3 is CASSDRVPNTIYF. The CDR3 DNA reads TGTGCCAGCAGTGACAGGGTTCCAAACACCATATATTTT.

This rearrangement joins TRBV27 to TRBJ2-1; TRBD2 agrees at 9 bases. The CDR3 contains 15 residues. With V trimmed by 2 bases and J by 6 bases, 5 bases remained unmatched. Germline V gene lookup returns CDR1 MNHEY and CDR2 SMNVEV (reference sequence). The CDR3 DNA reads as TGTGCCAGCAGTTTACGTAGCGGGAGAGGCAATGAGCAGTTCTTC. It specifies CASSLRSGRGNEQFF.

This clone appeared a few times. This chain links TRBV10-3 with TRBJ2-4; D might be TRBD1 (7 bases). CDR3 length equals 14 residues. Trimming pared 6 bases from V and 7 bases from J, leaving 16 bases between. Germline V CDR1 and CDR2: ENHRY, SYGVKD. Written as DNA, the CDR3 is TGTGCCATCAGCGCAGGGGGGCGAGGGAACATTCAGTACTTC. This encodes CAISAGGRGNIQYF.

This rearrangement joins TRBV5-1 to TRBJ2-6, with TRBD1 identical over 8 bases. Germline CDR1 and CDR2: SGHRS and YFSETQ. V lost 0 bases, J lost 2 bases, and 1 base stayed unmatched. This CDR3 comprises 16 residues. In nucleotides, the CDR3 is TGCGCCAGCAGCTTGGGGACAGGGACTGGGGCCAACGTCCTGACTTTC. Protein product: CASSLGTGTGANVLTF.

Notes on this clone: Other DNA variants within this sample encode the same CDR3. CDR3 loop: CASSFGGKSREQYF. The CDR3 DNA is TGCGCCAGCAGCTTCGGAGGGAAGAGTAGAGAGCAGTACTTC. The V and J genes are TRBV5-1 and TRBJ2-7, with D perhaps matching TRBD2 (6 bases). V lost 2 bases to trimming and J lost 7 bases, with 16 bases between them. CDR1 is SGHRS, CDR2 YFSETQ, per germline. CDR3 length: 14 residues.

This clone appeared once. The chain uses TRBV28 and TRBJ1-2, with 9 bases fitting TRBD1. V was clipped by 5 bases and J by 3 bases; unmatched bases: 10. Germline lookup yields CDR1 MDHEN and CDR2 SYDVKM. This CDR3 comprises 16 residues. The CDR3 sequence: CASSEGGDRAHYGYTF. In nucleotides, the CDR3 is TGTGCCAGCAGTGAGGGGGGGGACAGGGCACACTATGGCTACACCTTC.

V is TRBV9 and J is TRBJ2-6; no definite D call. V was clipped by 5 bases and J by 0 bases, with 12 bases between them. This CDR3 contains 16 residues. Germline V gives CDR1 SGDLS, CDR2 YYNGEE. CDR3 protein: CASSSGLSSGANVLTF. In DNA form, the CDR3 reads TGTGCCAGCAGTTCAGGATTGAGCTCTGGGGCCAACGTCCTGACTTTC.

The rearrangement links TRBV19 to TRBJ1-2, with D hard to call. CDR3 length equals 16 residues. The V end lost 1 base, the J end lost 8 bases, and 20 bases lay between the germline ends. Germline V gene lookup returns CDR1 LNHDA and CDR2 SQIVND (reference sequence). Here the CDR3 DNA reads TGTGCCAGTAGTATAGGAGGAGGTTGGGCTCTTAGGGGCTACACCTTC. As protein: CASSIGGGWALRGYTF.

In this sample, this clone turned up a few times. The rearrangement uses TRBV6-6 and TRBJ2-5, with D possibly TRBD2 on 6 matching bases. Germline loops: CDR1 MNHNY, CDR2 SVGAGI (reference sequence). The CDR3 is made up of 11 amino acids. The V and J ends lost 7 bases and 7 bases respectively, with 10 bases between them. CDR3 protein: CASTLGGTQYF. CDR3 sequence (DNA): TGTGCCAGCACCCTCGGGGGGACCCAGTACTTC.

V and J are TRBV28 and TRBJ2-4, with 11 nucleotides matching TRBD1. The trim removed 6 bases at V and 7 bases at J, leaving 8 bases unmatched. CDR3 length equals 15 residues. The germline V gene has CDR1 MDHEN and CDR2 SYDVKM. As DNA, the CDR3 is TGTGCCAGCAGCTTCTCCGGGACAGGGGGGAACATTCAGTACTTC. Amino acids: CASSFSGTGGNIQYF. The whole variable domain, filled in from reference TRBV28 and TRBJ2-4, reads DVKVTQSSRYLVKRTGEKVFLECVQDMDHENMFWYRQDPGLGLRLIYFSYDVKMKEKGDIPEGYSVSREKKERFSLILESASTNQTSMYLCASSFSGTGGNIQYFGAGTRLSVL.

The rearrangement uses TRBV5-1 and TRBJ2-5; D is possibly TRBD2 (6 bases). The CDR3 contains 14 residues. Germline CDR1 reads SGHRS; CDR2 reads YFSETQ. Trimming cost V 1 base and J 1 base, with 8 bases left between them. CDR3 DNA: TGCGCCAGCAGCTTGTGGGGACTCCAAGAGACCCAGTACTTC. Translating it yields CASSLWGLQETQYF.

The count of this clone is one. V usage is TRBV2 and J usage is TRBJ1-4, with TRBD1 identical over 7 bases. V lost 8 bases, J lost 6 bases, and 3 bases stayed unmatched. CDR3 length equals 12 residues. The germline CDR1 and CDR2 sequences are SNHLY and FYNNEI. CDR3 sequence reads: CASQGVHEKLFF. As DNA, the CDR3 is TGTGCCAGCCAGGGGGTCCATGAAAAACTGTTTTTT. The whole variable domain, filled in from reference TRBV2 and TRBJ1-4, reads EPEVTQTPSHQVTQMGQEVILRCVPISNHLYFYWYRQILGQKVEFLVSFYNNEISEKSEIFDDQFSVERPDGSNFTLKIRSTKLEDSAMYFCASQGVHEKLFFGSGTQLSVL.

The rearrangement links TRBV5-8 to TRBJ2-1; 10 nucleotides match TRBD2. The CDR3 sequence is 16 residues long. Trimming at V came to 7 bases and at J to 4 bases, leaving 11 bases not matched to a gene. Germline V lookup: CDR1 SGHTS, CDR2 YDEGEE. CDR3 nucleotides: TGTGCCAGCGGTCAGCTCGCACTAGCGGGGTACAATGAGCAGTTCTTC. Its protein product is CASGQLALAGYNEQFF. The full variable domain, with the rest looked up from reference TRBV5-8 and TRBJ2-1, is EAGVTQSPTHLIKTRGQQATLRCSPISGHTSVYWYQQALGLGLQFLLWYDEGEERNRGNFPPRFSGRQFPNYSSELNVNALELEDSALYLCASGQLALAGYNEQFFGPGTRLTVL.

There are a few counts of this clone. The CDR3 DNA sequence: TGTGCCAGCAGCTTTAGGGGGCTCTCGAGTGAAGCTTTCTTT. Its protein is CASSFRGLSSEAFF. The chain joins TRBV7-9 to TRBJ1-1; 7 bases align to TRBD1. The CDR3 covers 14 residues. Germline V lookup: CDR1 SEHNR, CDR2 FQNEAQ (reference sequence). With V trimmed by 3 bases and J by 7 bases, 8 bases remained unmatched.

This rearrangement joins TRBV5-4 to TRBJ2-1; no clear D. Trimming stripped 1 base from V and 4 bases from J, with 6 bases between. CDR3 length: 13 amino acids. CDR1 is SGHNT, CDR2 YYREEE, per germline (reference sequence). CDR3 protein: CASSLTTYNEQFF. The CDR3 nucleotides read TGTGCCAGCAGCTTGACTACTTACAATGAGCAGTTCTTC. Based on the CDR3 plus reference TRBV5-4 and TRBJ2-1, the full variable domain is ETGVTQSPTHLIKTRGQQVTLRCSSQSGHNTVSWYQQALGQGPQFIFQYYREEENGRGNFPPRFSGLQFPNYSSELNVNALELDDSALYLCASSLTTYNEQFFGPGTRLTVL.

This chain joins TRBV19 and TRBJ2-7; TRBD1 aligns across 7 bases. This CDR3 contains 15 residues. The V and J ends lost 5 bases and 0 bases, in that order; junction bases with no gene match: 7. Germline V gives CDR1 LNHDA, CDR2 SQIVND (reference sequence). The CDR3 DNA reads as TGTGCCAGTAGTCCGGGACAGTCAGTCTCCTACGAGCAGTACTTC. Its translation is CASSPGQSVSYEQYF.

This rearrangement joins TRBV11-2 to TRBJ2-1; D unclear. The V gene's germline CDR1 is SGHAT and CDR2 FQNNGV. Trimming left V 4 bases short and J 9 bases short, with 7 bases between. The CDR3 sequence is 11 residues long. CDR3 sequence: CASSSLSEQFF. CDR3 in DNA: TGTGCCAGCAGCTCACTTAGTGAGCAGTTCTTC.

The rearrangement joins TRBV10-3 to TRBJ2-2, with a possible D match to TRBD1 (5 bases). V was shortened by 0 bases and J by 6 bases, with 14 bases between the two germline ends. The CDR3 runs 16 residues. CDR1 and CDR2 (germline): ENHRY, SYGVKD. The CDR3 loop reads CAISESMAGMAGELFF. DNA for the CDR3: TGTGCCATCAGTGAGTCGATGGCAGGGATGGCCGGGGAGCTGTTTTTT.

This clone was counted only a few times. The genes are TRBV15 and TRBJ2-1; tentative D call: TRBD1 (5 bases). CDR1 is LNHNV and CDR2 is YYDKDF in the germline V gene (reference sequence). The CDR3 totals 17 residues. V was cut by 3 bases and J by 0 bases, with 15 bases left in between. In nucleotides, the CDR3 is TGTGCCACCAGCAGGGGAATGACAGCGAGCTCCTACAATGAGCAGTTCTTC. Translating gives CATSRGMTASSYNEQFF.

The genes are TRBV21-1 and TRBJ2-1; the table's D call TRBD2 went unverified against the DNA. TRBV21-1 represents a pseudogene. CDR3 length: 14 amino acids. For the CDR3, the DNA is TGTGCCCTACCGAAGAGTAGAAAATACAATGAGCAGTTCTTC. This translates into CALPKSRKYNEQFF.